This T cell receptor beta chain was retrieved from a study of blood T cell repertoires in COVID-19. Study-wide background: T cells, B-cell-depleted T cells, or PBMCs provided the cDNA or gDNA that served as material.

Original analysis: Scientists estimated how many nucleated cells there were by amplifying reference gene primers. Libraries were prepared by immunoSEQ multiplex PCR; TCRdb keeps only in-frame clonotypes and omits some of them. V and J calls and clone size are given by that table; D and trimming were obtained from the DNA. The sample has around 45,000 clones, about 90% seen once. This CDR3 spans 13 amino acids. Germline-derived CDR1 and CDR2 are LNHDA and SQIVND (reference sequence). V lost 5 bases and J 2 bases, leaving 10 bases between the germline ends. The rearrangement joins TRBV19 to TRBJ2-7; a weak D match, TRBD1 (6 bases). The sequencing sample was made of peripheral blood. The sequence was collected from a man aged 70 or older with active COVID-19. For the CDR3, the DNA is TGTGCCAGTAGTCGGACAGAGACCTACGAGCAGTACTTC. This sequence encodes CASSRTETYEQYF. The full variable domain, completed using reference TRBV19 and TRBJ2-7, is DGGITQSPKYLFRKEGQNVTLSCEQNLNHDAMYWYRQDPGQGLRLIYYSQIVNDFQKGDIAEGYSVSREKKESFPLTVTSAQKNPTAFYLCASSRTETYEQYFGPGTRLTVT.